This T cell receptor beta chain was identified in a study of blood T cell repertoires in COVID-19. Study summary: T cells, B-cell-depleted T cells, or PBMCs provided the cDNA or gDNA that served as material.

Sequencing used immunoSEQ multiplex PCR; TCRdb keeps in-frame clones, though not all of them. The profile shows 250,000 to 350,000 clones, 75% to 90% of them singletons. From germline, CDR1 is MGHRA and CDR2 YSYEKL. There are 14 residues in the CDR3. The V gene lost 3 bases and the J gene lost 6 bases, with 11 bases spanning the gap. The specimen sequenced was peripheral blood. This clonotype was obtained from a man younger than 40 with acute or convalescent COVID-19. The chain joins TRBV4-1 to TRBJ2-2, with D uncertain. The CDR3 region has the DNA TGCGCCAGCAGCCAGCTCTTGAGGTCCGGGGAGCTGTTTTTT. This translates into CASSQLLRSGELFF.